This passage covers 27 T cell receptor beta chains from one sample sequenced in a study of T-cell reconstitution after alpha-beta-depleted transplantation in children. During its preparation, the TCRbeta library received unique molecular identifiers. MiXCR, applied by TCRdb to the PCR reads, yields one record per CDR3 protein. The repertoire holds about 870,000 distinct CDR3 sequences, around 15% seen once, with about 4.6% in the top ten. The specimen comprised PBMCs, mostly from graft donor cells, sampled 360 days after TCRalphabeta/CD19-depleted stem cell transplant. Receptors originate from a male patient younger than 18 who had a stem cell transplant for acute lymphoblastic leukemia, so the T cells may come from the graft donor.

This chain links TRBV12-3 or TRBV12-4 with TRBJ2-7, with 10 nucleotides matching TRBD1. The CDR3 has 13 residues. J lost 3 bases, V lost 9 bases, and 5 bases had no gene match. CDR3 loop: CARRTGGVYEQYF. In nucleotides, the CDR3 is TGTGCCAGGAGGACAGGGGGAGTCTACGAGCAGTACTTC.

V and J are TRBV19 and TRBJ2-1, with D possibly TRBD1 on 6 matching bases. The CDR3 covers 15 residues. Germline V CDR1 and CDR2: LNHDA, SQIVND (reference sequence). The V end lost 5 bases, the J end lost 6 bases, and 17 bases lay between the germline ends. The CDR3 protein is CASSSNTGNGNEQFF. The CDR3 bases are TGTGCCAGTAGTTCTAACACAGGGAACGGCAATGAGCAGTTCTTC. The full variable domain, its missing parts supplied by reference TRBV19 and TRBJ2-1, is DGGITQSPKYLFRKEGQNVTLSCEQNLNHDAMYWYRQDPGQGLRLIYYSQIVNDFQKGDIAEGYSVSREKKESFPLTVTSAQKNPTAFYLCASSSNTGNGNEQFFGPGTRLTVL.

V is TRBV20-1 and J is TRBJ1-5; the D is unclear. CDR1 and CDR2 (germline): DFQATT, SNEGSKA (reference sequence). The CDR3 length is 20 residues. The V and J ends lost 5 bases and 7 bases respectively, with 36 bases between them. The CDR3 here is CSAPEIVEFRRRQDDQPQHF. CDR3 in DNA: TGCAGTGCTCCCGAAATCGTCGAATTTAGGCGCCGGCAGGATGACCAGCCCCAGCATTTT.

The V gene is TRBV7-2, the J gene TRBJ1-5; weak D call: TRBD1 (6 bases). CDR1 SGHTA and CDR2 FQGNSA come from the germline V gene. V was trimmed by 5 bases and J by 0 bases, leaving 17 bases between them. This CDR3 spans 17 amino acids. CDR3: CASSPLTGYYSNQPQHF. In DNA, the CDR3 is TGTGCCAGCAGCCCGTTGACAGGTTATTATAGCAATCAGCCCCAGCATTTT.

In regard to this clonotype: The junction differs from germline at one of its ends, possibly a read error. The chain carries TRBV5-1 and TRBJ2-7, with 9 bases fitting TRBD1. The CDR3 length is 12 residues. Germline-derived CDR1 and CDR2 are SGHRS and YFSETQ. CDR3 sequence reads: CASSLGQGLTYF. CDR3 bases: TGCGCCAGCAGTTTGGGACAGGGCCTGACCTACTTC.

The sample holds a few counts of this clonotype. The V gene is TRBV4-2, the J gene TRBJ2-7; 10 bases are a match to TRBD2. Looked up from germline, CDR1 is LGHNA and CDR2 is YNFKEQ. The CDR3 covers 16 residues. Trimming cost V 1 base and J 9 bases; bases outside gene matches: 12. CDR3 sequence reads: CASSQGVWTSGIGQYF. CDR3 sequence (DNA): TGTGCCAGCAGCCAAGGGGTTTGGACTAGCGGTATCGGGCAGTACTTC.

The CDR3, as DNA: TGTGCCAGCAGGGAGGGGCTAGCGGGAGGGCGGTGGCAAGAGACCCAGTACTTC. It codes for CASREGLAGGRWQETQYF. The rearrangement links TRBV6-1 to TRBJ2-5; 12 bases are shared with TRBD2. With V trimmed by 6 bases and J by 2 bases, 13 bases remained unmatched. The CDR3 is 18 residues long. CDR1 is MNHNS, CDR2 SASEGT, per germline.

This clonotype occurred a few times. V usage is TRBV9 and J usage is TRBJ2-7, with D possibly being TRBD2 (6 bases). The CDR3 is 15 residues long. Trimming shortened V by 5 bases and J by 5 bases, and 20 bases separated the two germline ends. The germline CDR1 and CDR2 sequences are SGDLS and YYNGEE. The CDR3, as DNA: TGTGCCAGCAGTAAAAGCGGGTACTCCTTGGACGAGCAGTACTTC. Residues: CASSKSGYSLDEQYF.

This clonotype was observed at least ten times. The chain combines TRBV24-1 with TRBJ2-1, with a possible D match to TRBD2 (5 bases). The germline CDR1 and CDR2 sequences are KGHDR and SFDVKD. Trimming took 5 bases from V and 1 from J, leaving 14 bases between them. The CDR3 is made up of 16 amino acids. CDR3 sequence (DNA): TGTGCCACCAGTGGTTTAGTGGGGAGATCCTACAATGAGCAGTTCTTC. Residues: CATSGLVGRSYNEQFF.

The table lists this clonotype with many counts. The genes are TRBV4-1 and TRBJ2-1; D possibly corresponds to TRBD1 (6 bases). V lost 0 bases and J lost 12, with 18 bases in between. The CDR3 totals 15 residues. The germline V gene has CDR1 MGHRA and CDR2 YSYEKL. Written as DNA, the CDR3 is TGCGCCAGCAGCCAAGAAGATACAGGGTGGGTTTGGCAGTTCTTC. Encoded protein: CASSQEDTGWVWQFF.

The chain carries TRBV4-2 and TRBJ1-1, with D hard to call. CDR1 is LGHNA, CDR2 YNFKEQ, per germline. CDR3 size: 14 residues. V was pared by 1 base and J by 7 bases, with 13 bases between. The DNA for the CDR3 is TGTGCCAGCAGCCAAGGCCCAGGCTTGGGTGAAGCTTTCTTT. It specifies CASSQGPGLGEAFF.

CDR3 nucleotides: TGCAGTGCTAGAGTCGGCACCACTAACTATGGCTACACCTTC. Its protein product is CSARVGTTNYGYTF. The chain links TRBV20-1 to TRBJ1-2, with D uncertain. CDR3 size: 14 residues. V lost 1 base and J 0 bases, leaving 9 bases between the germline ends. Germline assignment: CDR1 DFQATT and CDR2 SNEGSKA (reference sequence).

This clonotype was counted at least ten times. The chain couples TRBV20-1 to TRBJ2-2, with D possibly being TRBD2 (6 bases). Trimming stripped 2 bases from V and 4 bases from J, with 8 bases between. The CDR3 runs to 13 residues. Germline CDR1 DFQATT, CDR2 SNEGSKA (reference sequence). DNA for the CDR3: TGCAGTGCTAGACAGGGAGGCACCGGGGAGCTGTTTTTT. Translating it yields CSARQGGTGELFF.

The chain has TRBV3-1 and TRBJ2-6; D gene ambiguous. V was shortened by 0 bases and J by 3 bases, with 9 bases between the two germline ends. This CDR3 is 16 amino acids long. CDR1 is LGHDT and CDR2 is YNNKEL in the germline V gene (reference sequence). The CDR3: CASSQELTRGANVLTF. The CDR3 nucleotides read TGTGCCAGCAGCCAAGAATTGACCCGTGGGGCCAACGTCCTGACTTTC.

The table lists this clonotype with a few counts. The chain recombines TRBV12-3 or TRBV12-4 with TRBJ2-3; D may be TRBD1 (5 bases). This CDR3 is 11 amino acids long. Trimming left V 10 bases short and J 7 bases short, with 12 bases between. CDR3 sequence: CATGRGNTQYF. CDR3 in DNA: TGTGCCACCGGTAGGGGTAATACGCAGTATTTT.

The chain carries TRBV7-9 and TRBJ2-1; D might be TRBD1 or TRBD2, each matching 10 bases. Trimming removed 6 bases at V and 0 bases at J, with 24 bases between. The CDR3 totals 19 residues. The germline CDR1 and CDR2 sequences are SEHNR and FQNEAQ (reference sequence). CDR3 sequence (DNA): TGTGCCAGCAGGGGACAGGGGCTAGCGGGAGTACACTCCTACAATGAGCAGTTCTTC. Translated, it gives CASRGQGLAGVHSYNEQFF.

This clonotype came up a few times. The rearrangement joins TRBV27 to TRBJ2-6; TRBD1 agrees at 8 bases. Germline CDR1 and CDR2: MNHEY and SMNVEV (reference sequence). Trimming at V came to 6 bases and at J to 0 bases, leaving 10 bases not matched to a gene. This CDR3 comprises 18 residues. CDR3 DNA sequence: TGTGCCAGCAGCTCACAGGGGGTAGGGGGCTCTGGGGCCAACGTCCTGACTTTC. It is translated as CASSSQGVGGSGANVLTF.

In its sample, this clonotype was seen many times. The chain joins TRBV15 to TRBJ2-1; no firm D call. The CDR3 has 13 residues. Trimming cost V 0 bases and J 7 bases, with 7 bases left between them. In germline, CDR1 is LNHNV, CDR2 YYDKDF (reference sequence). CDR3 bases: TGTGCCACCAGCAGAGATTGGGTGAATGAGCAGTTCTTC. Translation gives CATSRDWVNEQFF.

V gene TRBV3-1 combines with J gene TRBJ2-1, with D possibly matching TRBD2 (6 bases). V lost 0 bases, J lost 3 bases, and 9 bases lay in between. Germline V gene lookup returns CDR1 LGHDT and CDR2 YNNKEL (reference sequence). CDR3 length equals 15 residues. The CDR3 reads CASSQDGGIYNEQFF. CDR3 DNA sequence: TGTGCCAGCAGCCAAGATGGGGGGATCTACAATGAGCAGTTCTTC.

The rearrangement links TRBV5-1 to TRBJ2-2, with 7 bases lining up with TRBD1. The junction had 6 bases not matched to a gene; V was cut back by 3 bases and J by 1 base. CDR1 SGHRS and CDR2 YFSETQ come from the germline V gene. The CDR3 covers 16 residues. The chain's CDR3 is CASSSYAGGNTGELFF. The CDR3 bases are TGCGCCAGCAGCTCGTATGCAGGGGGGAACACCGGGGAGCTGTTTTTT.

The rearrangement joins TRBV7-6 to TRBJ2-4; 7 bases map to TRBD1. V was pared by 8 bases and J by 4 bases, with 2 bases of the junction left unmatched. Germline-derived CDR1 and CDR2 are SGHVS and FNYEAQ. The CDR3 is 12 amino acids. The DNA for the CDR3 is TGTGCCAGCGGGACAGAGAAAAACATTCAGTACTTC. This codes for CASGTEKNIQYF.

This chain links TRBV12-3 or TRBV12-4 with TRBJ2-7, with TRBD1 as a possible D gene (6 bases). The CDR3 extends over 15 amino acids. Deletions cut 2 bases from V and 0 bases from J, with 11 bases between. The CDR3 reads CASSLQGISSYEQYF. In DNA form, the CDR3 reads TGTGCCAGCAGTTTACAGGGGATAAGCTCCTACGAGCAGTACTTC.

Only a few counts were recorded for this clonotype. CDR3: CASSLDWEEQYF. The CDR3 nucleotides read TGTGCCAGCAGTCTAGACTGGGAGGAGCAGTACTTC. The rearrangement uses TRBV5-4 and TRBJ2-7; TRBD2 might be the D (5 bases). Germline-derived CDR1 and CDR2 are SGHNT and YYREEE (reference sequence). V was clipped by 5 bases and J by 7 bases, with 13 bases between them. The CDR3 loop spans 12 amino acids.

The chain links TRBV10-3 to TRBJ2-7, with D tentatively TRBD2 (7 bases). Germline CDR1 reads ENHRY; CDR2 reads SYGVKD. This CDR3 has 13 amino acids. V was pared by 8 bases and J by 1 base, with 12 bases between. CDR3 DNA: TGTGCCATCGGGGGGGACAATTCCTACGAGCAGTACTTC. As protein: CAIGGDNSYEQYF.

The chain is built from TRBV5-1 and TRBJ2-1; 8 bases are shared with TRBD2. Germline CDR1 and CDR2: SGHRS and YFSETQ. The CDR3 has 18 amino acids. The V and J ends lost 7 bases and 0 bases, in that order; junction bases with no gene match: 15. The CDR3 region has the DNA TGCGCCAGCGGTCTGGGACTAGTGACCCTTAGCTCCTACAATGAGCAGTTCTTC. It yields the protein CASGLGLVTLSSYNEQFF.

The gene calls are TRBV20-1 and TRBJ2-2; weak D call: TRBD1 (5 bases). V was shortened by 1 base and J by 4 bases, with 13 bases between the two germline ends. CDR3 length: 15 residues. CDR1 DFQATT and CDR2 SNEGSKA come from the germline V gene (reference sequence). The CDR3 bases are TGCAGTGCTAGAGCGGAGAGAAGGGGCACCGGGGAGCTGTTTTTT. It encodes CSARAERRGTGELFF.

The V and J genes are TRBV14 and TRBJ1-4; maybe TRBD1 (5 bases). V lost 4 bases and J 6 bases, leaving 15 bases between the germline ends. The germline V gene has CDR1 SGHDN and CDR2 FVKESK. This CDR3 has 15 amino acids. CDR3 sequence: CASSPGKVVDEKLFF. CDR3 sequence (DNA): TGTGCCAGCAGCCCAGGGAAGGTCGTCGATGAAAAACTGTTTTTT.